This TCR beta chain was profiled in a study of cytomegalovirus exposure and HLA in healthy donors. In the study overall: The roughly 110 validation repertoires were reported in a later analysis to have been generated on the same platform as the roughly 700 first-cohort repertoires. Study results and caveats: In vitro checks showed that a few CMV-associated chains really do target CMV antigens.

The CDR3 length is 14 residues. CDR1 is SNHLY and CDR2 is FYNNEI in the germline V gene. V was clipped by 7 bases and J by 7 bases, with 16 bases between them. This clone was observed a few times. Its target is not known. Clones were sequenced by immunoSEQ multiplex PCR, and TCRdb holds only the in-frame ones, with some missing. In the table there are 150,000 to 200,000 clones, around 82% of which are singletons. The TCR was taken from a man aged 25 to 40 in good health and CMV-seropositive. The chain couples TRBV2 to TRBJ1-4; D is uncertain. Specimen: PBMCs. As DNA, the CDR3 is TGTGCCAGCACGAGTACGGGGTTGGTTGAAAAACTGTTTTTT. This translates into CASTSTGLVEKLFF.